The clone carrying this T cell receptor beta chain appeared once. Its cognate antigen is unknown. Treatment given: oral pan-JAK inhibitor, 5-10 mg twice daily. Sorting of PBMCs yielded the CD4+ and CD8+ T cells. CDR3 size: 14 residues. V was pared by 1 base and J by 3 bases, with 10 bases between. CDR1 SEHNR and CDR2 FQNEAQ come from the germline V gene (reference sequence). RNA was isolated and reverse transcribed to cDNA, the sequencing template. Produced via immunoSEQ multiplex PCR; TCRdb's table is partial and in-frame only. The repertoire has 200,000 to 250,000 clones, 55% to 70% of them found once; the top ten carry 4.2%. The sample belongs to a study of CD8+ T cells in alopecia areata. Across the whole study: Dosing spanned 6 to 18 months on tofacitinib, then 6 months off drug.

Findings and caveats of the study: In scalp and blood, many expanded lesional clones persisted during tofacitinib. Expanded CD8+ clones among the top 100, and scalp clonality, were significantly decreased by tofacitinib.

This chain uses TRBV7-9 with TRBJ2-7; D uncertain. The source material was CD4+ T cells sorted from blood, sampled at week 4, from a patient treated with tofacitinib. The sequence derives from a human donor with alopecia areata. The CDR3 region has the DNA TGTGCCAGCAGCTTAGTGGGCGGAAACTACGAGCAGTACTTC. Translation: CASSLVGGNYEQYF.